The 10 T cell receptor beta chains below come from one sample, sequenced in a study of blood T cell repertoires in COVID-19. The data were produced by immunoSEQ multiplex PCR, yet TCRdb's version contains in-frame clones alone and is incomplete. Here the sample spans about 210,000 clones, roughly 90% being singletons. Sequences were obtained from peripheral blood. The origin of the receptors is a middle-aged woman with acute or convalescent COVID-19.

V usage is TRBV7-2 and J usage is TRBJ2-1, with a tentative D call TRBD2 (5 bases). Trimming removed 5 bases from V and 7 bases from J, with 18 bases in between. The CDR3 loop spans 15 amino acids. Germline CDR1 SGHTA, CDR2 FQGNSA. CDR3: CASSITPGSLNEQFF. Written as DNA, the CDR3 is TGTGCCAGCAGCATAACCCCGGGGAGCCTTAATGAGCAGTTCTTC.

This sequence joins TRBV2 and TRBJ1-5; 7 bases line up with TRBD1. The CDR3 has 15 residues. The V gene's germline CDR1 is SNHLY and CDR2 FYNNEI. V trimming: 9 bases; J trimming: 2 bases; junction bases outside the gene matches: 10. The CDR3, as DNA: TGTGCCAGTACGGGACAGAGGTTAGGCAATCAGCCCCAGCATTTT. It is translated as CASTGQRLGNQPQHF.

In its sample, this clone was seen once. The chain combines TRBV7-2 with TRBJ2-1; D is possibly TRBD1 (6 bases). The CDR3 runs to 16 residues. The V gene's germline CDR1 is SGHTA and CDR2 FQGNSA. Trimming stripped 2 bases from V and 10 bases from J, with 21 bases between. In nucleotides, the CDR3 is TGTGCCAGCAGCTTATTAGTACTTCGGGACACCACCGAGCAGTTCTTC. Translating gives CASSLLVLRDTTEQFF.

The chain links TRBV4-2 to TRBJ2-1; TRBD2 matches at 10 bases. The V and J ends lost 0 bases and 6 bases, in that order; junction bases with no gene match: 5. The CDR3 runs to 16 residues. Germline V lookup: CDR1 LGHNA, CDR2 YNFKEQ. The CDR3 spells CASSQELAGRGNEQFF. The CDR3 DNA reads TGTGCCAGCAGCCAAGAACTAGCGGGGAGGGGCAATGAGCAGTTCTTC.

This rearrangement joins TRBV19 to TRBJ1-2; 7 bases are a match to TRBD1. V shed 5 bases, J shed 6 bases, and the junction held 15 bases outside the gene matches. This CDR3 is built from 16 residues. From germline, CDR1 is LNHDA and CDR2 SQIVND (reference sequence). CDR3 DNA: TGTGCCAGTAGTCCATTGGAGAGAACAGGGGATAATGGCTACACCTTC. Translated: CASSPLERTGDNGYTF.

V usage is TRBV5-5 and J usage is TRBJ2-1, with 9 bases identical to TRBD1. This CDR3 has 16 amino acids. The germline CDR1 and CDR2 sequences are SGHKS and YYEKEE (reference sequence). The V gene end was trimmed by 4 bases and the J gene end by 5 bases; junction bases not matched to a gene: 10. CDR3 coding DNA: TGTGCCAGCAGCGCCTACAGGGGGCGGATGAACAATGAGCAGTTCTTC. It translates to CASSAYRGRMNNEQFF.

The rearrangement joins TRBV29-1 to TRBJ2-5; TRBD1 matches 7 bases. CDR3 size: 16 residues. The V segment lost 2 bases and the J segment 6 bases; nucleotides outside the gene matches: 15. Germline V gene lookup returns CDR1 SQVTM and CDR2 ANQGSEA. This CDR3 is CSVEPPNPQGRKTQYF. The DNA of the CDR3 is TGCAGCGTTGAACCACCAAACCCACAGGGGCGGAAGACCCAGTACTTC.

V is TRBV3-1 (or the pseudogene TRBV3-2) and J is TRBJ1-6; TRBD1 agrees at 9 bases. The CDR3 totals 15 residues. After removal of 2 bases from V and 9 bases from J, the junction contained 5 bases not matched to a gene. Germline CDR1 reads LGHDT; CDR2 reads YNNKEL (reference sequence). The CDR3 spells CASSQSQGAGSPLHF. CDR3 bases: TGTGCCAGCAGCCAATCACAGGGGGCAGGTTCACCCCTCCACTTT.

J is TRBJ1-2 and V is TRBV10-1; 12 bases are a match to TRBD1. Germline values: CDR1 WNHNN, CDR2 SYGVQD (reference sequence). With 6 bases clipped from V and 8 bases from J, the junction kept 10 bases outside the gene matches. The CDR3 has 15 amino acids. The CDR3, as DNA: TGCGCCAGCAGCTGCGCCGGGACAGGGGGCGGGGGCTACACCTTC. Amino acid sequence: CASSCAGTGGGGYTF.

The chain carries TRBV30 and TRBJ1-6, with no clear D. The ends were cut back, 5 bases at V and 4 bases at J, with 9 bases in the middle. The germline gives CDR1 GTSNPN, CDR2 SVGIG (reference sequence). The CDR3 sequence is 13 residues long. CDR3 amino acids: CAWATGYNSPLHF. The DNA of the CDR3 is TGTGCCTGGGCCACCGGGTATAATTCACCCCTCCACTTT. The complete variable domain, with remaining parts taken from reference TRBV30 and TRBJ1-6, reads SQTIHQWPATLVQPVGSPLSLECTVEGTSNPNLYWYRQAAGRGLQLLFYSVGIGQISSEVPQNLSASRPQDRQFILSSKKLLLSDSGFYLCAWATGYNSPLHFGNGTRLTVT.